This T cell receptor beta chain was documented in a study of blood T cell repertoires in COVID-19. Study-wide background: The United States, Italy and Spain were the sources of the acute and convalescent COVID-19 samples.

The CDR3 has 12 amino acids. The germline gives CDR1 SEHNR, CDR2 FQNEAQ (reference sequence). V lost 5 bases and J lost 6, with 8 bases in between. Assay: immunoSEQ multiplex PCR; the TCRdb copy retains only in-frame clones and omits some. The sample contains around 94,000 clones, about 80% of which appear only once. The specimen sequenced was peripheral blood. The chain uses TRBV7-9 and TRBJ2-1, with a tentative D call TRBD1 (5 bases). This receptor was obtained from a human donor in a cohort sampled during active COVID-19. The CDR3 bases are TGTGCCAGCAGCCTCGACAGCAATGAGCAGTTCTTC. Its protein is CASSLDSNEQFF.